This T cell receptor (beta chain) was recorded in a study of prognosis after radiotherapy for stage I lung cancer. Study details: The study included more than twelve patients with newly diagnosed primary stage I lung tumors and about 5 with oligometastatic NSCLC after surgical resection of the primary tumor. Therapy that ran concurrently with stereotactic body radiotherapy was given to no patient.

General observations from the study: Lower Shannon entropy after stereotactic body radiation therapy was observed in patients who went on to develop distant metastases.

Multiplex PCR in two rounds served to amplify TCR beta CDR3 from genomic DNA. Specific primers for each TRBV and TRBJ gene were what first-round PCR used. TCRdb re-called the multiplex PCR reads with MiXCR, one entry per CDR3 protein. Of fewer than 20,000 distinct CDR3 sequences listed, roughly 40% are singletons. A draw of around 6.2 milliliters of peripheral blood took place at each of two time points. V lost 3 bases and J lost 0; bases outside the gene matches: 2. The CDR3 extends over 14 amino acids. Germline assignment: CDR1 DFQATT and CDR2 SNEGSKA (reference sequence). Regarding this clonotype: Antigen specificity is unknown.

This material consisted of PBMCs, taken before or after stereotactic body radiation therapy (not recorded which). The TCR was taken from a donor aged 50 or older with non-small cell lung cancer. The chain links TRBV20-1 to TRBJ2-7; TRBD2 matches 10 bases. DNA of the CDR3: TGCAGTGCTAGGGCTAGCGGGAGCTCCTACGAGCAGTACTTC. It is translated as CSARASGSSYEQYF.